The rows below give T cell receptor beta chains drawn from one sample of a study of T-cell reconstitution after alpha-beta-depleted transplantation in children. A single record per CDR3 protein comes from TCRdb applying MiXCR to the PCR reads. Of around 250,000 distinct CDR3 sequences listed, around 8% are singletons. Sequenced material: PBMCs, mostly from graft donor cells, taken 180 days after TCRalphabeta/CD19-depleted stem cell transplant. These receptors were collected from a male patient under 18 who had a stem cell transplant for acute lymphoblastic leukemia, so the T cells may come from the graft donor. Both conserved end residues are part of each CDR3. Each record gives: CDR3 DNA, CDR3 protein, D gene, J gene, V gene, clone size, CDR3 length. The D gene is left open where the match is weak. Some rows have no size entry. The others give once, few or many, or a class for an expanded clone.

TGTGCCATCCGTGGGATCTTGAACACCGGGGAGCTGTTTTTT	CAIRGILNTGELFF	NA	TRBJ2-2	TRBV10-3	many	14
TGTGCCAGCAGTTTACAGGGACTGAGAGGCTACACCTTC	CASSLQGLRGYTF	NA	TRBJ1-2	TRBV6-6	many	13
TGTGCCAGCAGCTCACCTCGCGGCGGGAGAAAGATAGATGGCTACACCTTC	CASSSPRGGRKIDGYTF	NA	TRBJ1-2	TRBV9	NA	17
TGTGCCATCAGTTTCCCCGGACAGGGCGCCTATGGCTACACCTTC	CAISFPGQGAYGYTF	TRBD1	TRBJ1-2	TRBV10-3	many	15
TGTGCCAGCAGCCCAAGAATCGGGGGGGCAGGCAATGAGCAGTTCTTC	CASSPRIGGAGNEQFF	TRBD2	TRBJ2-1	TRBV9	many	16
TGCAGTGCTAGAGGAGACCGGCGGTATAATTCACCCCTCCACTTT	CSARGDRRYNSPLHF	NA	TRBJ1-6	TRBV20-1	many	15
TGCGCCAGCAGCCAAGTAGCCTCCTACGAGCAGTACTTC	CASSQVASYEQYF	NA	TRBJ2-7	TRBV4-3	many	13
TGTGCCAGCAGTTACTACCAGGGTGAAGGCACCGGGGAGCTGTTTTTT	CASSYYQGEGTGELFF	NA	TRBJ2-2	TRBV6-5	many	16
TGTGCCAGCAGTTTCCCCGAAGCGGGAGGGCCAAATGAGCAGTTCTTC	CASSFPEAGGPNEQFF	TRBD2	TRBJ2-1	TRBV28	many	16
TGTGCCAGCAGGATAACGAATTCCTCTGGGGCCAACGTCCTGACTTTC	CASRITNSSGANVLTF	NA	TRBJ2-6	TRBV6-1	many	16
TGCGCCAGCAGCTTCTTAGCGGGGGGGCCATTCCCCACAGATACGCAGTATTTT	CASSFLAGGPFPTDTQYF	TRBD2	TRBJ2-3	TRBV5-1	many	18
TGTGCCATCAGGGGGGCGGGAGATACGCAGTATTTT	CAIRGAGDTQYF	NA	TRBJ2-3	TRBV10-3	many	12
TGTGCCAGCAGTGACGGACCCCACGAGCAGTACTTC	CASSDGPHEQYF	NA	TRBJ2-7	TRBV6-5	many	12
TGTGCCAGCAGCTTATTTGGGACTATTGCGTATTTT	CASSLFGTIAYF	TRBD2	TRBJ2-3	TRBV7-3	many	12
TGCAGTGCTAGAGCCGGGACTAGCGGGAAGGGACACGCAGATACGCAGTATTTT	CSARAGTSGKGHADTQYF	TRBD2	TRBJ2-3	TRBV20-1	many	18
TGCAGTGCTTCAGGGGGAGAGGTAGCGTGGACCTACGAGCAGTACTTC	CSASGGEVAWTYEQYF	TRBD1	TRBJ2-7	TRBV20-1	many	16
TGTGCCAGCAGTTTAGAGACCTCCTACAATGAGCAGTTCTTC	CASSLETSYNEQFF	NA	TRBJ2-1	TRBV28	many	14
TGTGCCAGCAGCCAGCGGCAGGGAAGAAACGATGAGCAGTTCTTC	CASSQRQGRNDEQFF	NA	TRBJ2-1	TRBV7-2	many	15
TGTGCCAGCAGCTCAACCGGCCGCTGGAGCTCCTACGAGCAGTACTTC	CASSSTGRWSSYEQYF	NA	TRBJ2-7	TRBV7-6	many	16
TGTGCCAGCAGCAAGCCCCAGGGAAAAGGTGACAATGAGCAGTTCTTC	CASSKPQGKGDNEQFF	NA	TRBJ2-1	TRBV21-1	many	16
TGTGCCAGCAGCTTAGCAGTTCTAGCGGGGGGACCAGGGGAGCAGTACTTC	CASSLAVLAGGPGEQYF	TRBD2	TRBJ2-7	TRBV7-6	many	17
TGTGCCAGCAGCGGGGCTAGCGGGAGGACACACAATGAGCAGTTCTTC	CASSGASGRTHNEQFF	TRBD2	TRBJ2-1	TRBV12-3/TRBV12-4	many	16
TGTGCCAGCAGTCCGCGGGACACCGAAGCTTTCTTT	CASSPRDTEAFF	NA	TRBJ1-1	TRBV2	many	12
TGTGCCAGCAGCTTGCCCCCCCAGGGGCCACATGGCGCAGATACGCAGTATTTT	CASSLPPQGPHGADTQYF	NA	TRBJ2-3	TRBV5-4	many	18
TGTGCCAGCAGCCCAGTGAACACTGAAGCTTTCTTT	CASSPVNTEAFF	NA	TRBJ1-1	TRBV14	many	12
TGTGCCAGCAGTACGGGACTAGCGGGAGGAGCGGGGTTCTTC	CASSTGLAGGAGFF	TRBD2	TRBJ2-1	TRBV9	NA	14
TGTGCCAGCAGCTTAGATGGGACAGGGATAGAGACCCAGTACTTC	CASSLDGTGIETQYF	TRBD1	TRBJ2-5	TRBV7-9	many	15
TGTGCCACCAGCAGGATGGGGCCAGATACGCAGTATTTT	CATSRMGPDTQYF	NA	TRBJ2-3	TRBV15	many	13
TGTGCCAGCAGCGAGACTTCTAGGGGTCTAGCGGGAAGGGATGAGCAGTTCTTC	CASSETSRGLAGRDEQFF	TRBD2	TRBJ2-1	TRBV7-8	many	18
TGTGCCATCTGGAGCGGGAGGGGATTGCGCACAGATACGCAGTATTTT	CAIWSGRGLRTDTQYF	TRBD2	TRBJ2-3	TRBV10-3	many	16
TGTGCCAGCAGTTACCCCAGCGGGGATCAGCCCCAGCATTTT	CASSYPSGDQPQHF	NA	TRBJ1-5	TRBV6-5	many	14
TGTGCCAGCAGTGTATCTGGGACTAGCGGGGGGGCGGAGGAGCAGTACTTC	CASSVSGTSGGAEEQYF	TRBD2	TRBJ2-7	TRBV13	many	17
TGCGCCAGCAGCTCGGAGGGGGCGACTTTTGGAAACACCATATATTTT	CASSSEGATFGNTIYF	TRBD1	TRBJ1-3	TRBV5-1	many	16
TGTGCCAGCAGCCCCAATCAAGGACAGGTCTATCAGCCCCAGCATTTT	CASSPNQGQVYQPQHF	TRBD1	TRBJ1-5	TRBV3-1	many	16
TGTGCCAGCAGTTTTTGGGTCAAGAAGAACTATGGCTACACCTTC	CASSFWVKKNYGYTF	NA	TRBJ1-2	TRBV12-3/TRBV12-4	many	15
TGTGCCAGCAGCACGGAGGGTCGGAAACTGTTTTTT	CASSTEGRKLFF	NA	TRBJ1-4	TRBV7-2	many	12
TGCAGCGCCGACCCGACAGGGTTAGGGCCCCAGCATTTT	CSADPTGLGPQHF	TRBD1	TRBJ1-5	TRBV29-1	many	13
TGCGCCAGCAGCCAAGAGTCCCGGGGGCACGGAGAGACCCAGTACTTC	CASSQESRGHGETQYF	NA	TRBJ2-5	TRBV4-1	many	16
TGTGCCAGTAGTATGTCGGGGGACTACGGCTACACCTTC	CASSMSGDYGYTF	NA	TRBJ1-2	TRBV19	NA	13
TGCGCCAGCTTGGCAGGGGGGAATGAAAAACTGTTTTTT	CASLAGGNEKLFF	TRBD1	TRBJ1-4	TRBV5-1	NA	13
TGTGCCAGCAGCAAAGCGCTGGGGAATGAGCAGTTCTTC	CASSKALGNEQFF	NA	TRBJ2-1	TRBV21-1	few	13
TGTGCCAGCAGCCCACCGGGACAGGTCTACAATGAGCAGTTCTTC	CASSPPGQVYNEQFF	TRBD1	TRBJ2-1	TRBV5-4	few	15
TGTGCCATCAGTGGGAGACTAGCGGGGAGCTACGAGCAGTACTTC	CAISGRLAGSYEQYF	TRBD2	TRBJ2-7	TRBV10-3	many	15
TGCGCCAGCAGCCAAAAAGGGCCGGATGGCTACACCTTC	CASSQKGPDGYTF	NA	TRBJ1-2	TRBV4-1	many	13
TGCAGTGCTATGGACAGGGGGCCTAGCAATCAGCCCCAGCATTTT	CSAMDRGPSNQPQHF	TRBD1	TRBJ1-5	TRBV20-1	many	15